This TCR beta chain originates from a study of blood T cell repertoires in COVID-19. Study background: Nucleic acid was either cDNA or gDNA, and it came from T cells, B-cell-depleted T cells, or PBMCs.

Authors' methods: Reference gene primer amplification in the assay estimated nucleated cell counts. TCRdb's table, derived via immunoSEQ multiplex PCR, lists solely in-frame clones and lacks some. Clonal size and the V and J genes are those of that table, whereas D and trimming came from the DNA. The repertoire holds 270,000 or so clones, with 85% as singletons. This clone was counted a single time. Germline V gives CDR1 KGHSH, CDR2 LQKENI. This CDR3 has 14 amino acids. The junction had 4 bases not matched to a gene; V was cut back by 5 bases and J by 1 base. The sequencing input was peripheral blood. The chain links TRBV18 to TRBJ1-2; 7 bases fit TRBD1. The receptor was derived from a human donor in a cohort sampled during active COVID-19. Here the CDR3 DNA reads TGTGCCAGCTCAGCTACAGGGGTTAACTATGGCTACACCTTC. It yields the protein CASSATGVNYGYTF.